This T cell receptor beta chain was captured in a study of cytomegalovirus exposure and HLA in healthy donors. The overall study: A preliminary data release comprised about 85 million unique TCRs obtained from HLA-typed donors. Overall study results and limits: Among CMV-associated TCR beta chains, most appeared HLA-restricted in a later analysis. Across donors, sequencing depth was assumed by presence/absence analyses to be roughly uniform.

Vbeta (60) and Jbeta (13) primers were used in the PCR. Per the original data handling: It was a later analysis that counted about 80 million unique TCR beta chains, of which roughly 10 million were shared. Sequencing was performed with immunoSEQ multiplex PCR; in TCRdb, only in-frame clones are kept and a portion is missing. D and trimming were read from the DNA, whereas the V and J calls and clone size are those reported in that table. This repertoire shows approximately 150,000 clones, more than 60% found once; its top ten account for about 1.8%. Trimming shortened V by 0 bases and J by 1 base, and 10 bases separated the two germline ends. In germline, CDR1 is LNHNV, CDR2 YYDKDF (reference sequence). This CDR3 is built from 15 residues. As regards this clone: Its antigen is not known.

Input material: PBMCs. The chain recombines TRBV15 with TRBJ2-7, with D perhaps TRBD1 (6 bases). The receptor was isolated from a male donor in good health and CMV-seronegative. The CDR3 sequence is CATSRDITGSYEQYF. The CDR3 DNA is TGTGCCACCAGCAGAGATATTACAGGGTCCTACGAGCAGTACTTC.